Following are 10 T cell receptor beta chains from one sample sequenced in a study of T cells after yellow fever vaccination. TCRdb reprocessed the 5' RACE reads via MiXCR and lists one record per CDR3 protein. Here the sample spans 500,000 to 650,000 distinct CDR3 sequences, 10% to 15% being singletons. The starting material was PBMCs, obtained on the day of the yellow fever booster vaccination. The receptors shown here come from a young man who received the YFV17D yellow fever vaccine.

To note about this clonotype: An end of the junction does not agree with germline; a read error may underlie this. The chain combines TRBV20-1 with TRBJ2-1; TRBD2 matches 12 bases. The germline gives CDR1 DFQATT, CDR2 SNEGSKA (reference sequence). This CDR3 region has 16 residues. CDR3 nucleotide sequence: TGCTGTGCTAGAGATGGGGGACTAGCGGGCTTTTATGGGCAGTTCTTC. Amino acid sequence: CCARDGGLAGFYGQFF.

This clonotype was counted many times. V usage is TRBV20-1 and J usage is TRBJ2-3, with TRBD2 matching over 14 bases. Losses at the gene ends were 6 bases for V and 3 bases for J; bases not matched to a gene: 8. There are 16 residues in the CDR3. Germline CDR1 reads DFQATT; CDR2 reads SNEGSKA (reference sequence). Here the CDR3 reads CSALTSGRALTDTQYF. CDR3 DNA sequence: TGCAGTGCCCTGACTAGCGGGAGGGCCTTGACAGATACGCAGTATTTT.

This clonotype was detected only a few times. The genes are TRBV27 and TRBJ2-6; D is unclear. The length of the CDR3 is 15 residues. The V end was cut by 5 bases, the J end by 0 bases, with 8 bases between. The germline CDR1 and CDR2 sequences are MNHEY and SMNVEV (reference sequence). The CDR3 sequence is CASSPAPSGANVLTF. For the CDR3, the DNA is TGTGCCAGCAGTCCCGCCCCCTCTGGGGCCAACGTCCTGACTTTC. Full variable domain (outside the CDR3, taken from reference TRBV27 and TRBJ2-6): EAQVTQNPRYLITVTGKKLTVTCSQNMNHEYMSWYRQDPGLGLRQIYYSMNVEVTDKGDVPEGYKVSRKEKRNFPLILESPSPNQTSLYFCASSPAPSGANVLTFGAGSRLTVL.

The CDR3 loop is CASSIDLQHGQYF. CDR3 bases: TGTGCCAGTAGTATAGATCTACAGCATGGGCAGTACTTC. J is TRBJ2-7 and V is TRBV19; D call uncertain. Between the trimmed V and J ends, which lost 0 bases and 9 bases, there was a span of 12 bases. The CDR3 sequence is 13 residues long. CDR1 and CDR2 from the germline V gene are LNHDA and SQIVND (reference sequence).

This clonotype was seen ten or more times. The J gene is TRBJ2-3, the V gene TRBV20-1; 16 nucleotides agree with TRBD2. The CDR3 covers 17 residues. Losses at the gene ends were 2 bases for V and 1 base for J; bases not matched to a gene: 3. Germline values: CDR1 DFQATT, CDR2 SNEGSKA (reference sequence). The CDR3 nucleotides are TGCAGTGCTAGACCCGGGACTAGCGGGAGGGGCACAGATACGCAGTATTTT. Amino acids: CSARPGTSGRGTDTQYF.

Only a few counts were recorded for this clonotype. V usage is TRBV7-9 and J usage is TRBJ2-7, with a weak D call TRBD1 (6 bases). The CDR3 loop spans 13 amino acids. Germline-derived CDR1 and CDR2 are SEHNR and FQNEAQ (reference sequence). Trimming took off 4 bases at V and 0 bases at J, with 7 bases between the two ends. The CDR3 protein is CASSWDTSYEQYF. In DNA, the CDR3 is TGTGCCAGCAGCTGGGACACCTCCTACGAGCAGTACTTC.

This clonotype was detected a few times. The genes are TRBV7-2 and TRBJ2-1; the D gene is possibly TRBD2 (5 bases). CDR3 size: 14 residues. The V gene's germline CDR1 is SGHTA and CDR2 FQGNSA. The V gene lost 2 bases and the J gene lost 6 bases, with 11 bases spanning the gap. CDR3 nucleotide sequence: TGTGCCAGCAGCTTAACGGGATTGGGCAATGAGCAGTTCTTC. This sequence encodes CASSLTGLGNEQFF.

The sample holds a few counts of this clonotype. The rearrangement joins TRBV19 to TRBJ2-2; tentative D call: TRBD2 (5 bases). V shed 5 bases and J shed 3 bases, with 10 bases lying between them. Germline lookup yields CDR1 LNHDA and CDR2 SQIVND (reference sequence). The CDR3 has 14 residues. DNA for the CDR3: TGTGCCAGTAGTGAGGGTACGCACACCGGGGAGCTGTTTTTT. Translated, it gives CASSEGTHTGELFF.

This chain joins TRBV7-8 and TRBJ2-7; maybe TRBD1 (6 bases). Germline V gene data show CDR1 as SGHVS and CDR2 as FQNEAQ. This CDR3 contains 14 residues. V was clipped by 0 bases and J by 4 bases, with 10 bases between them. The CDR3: CASSLAVGAYEQYF. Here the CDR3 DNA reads TGTGCCAGCAGCTTAGCCGTGGGGGCTTACGAGCAGTACTTC.

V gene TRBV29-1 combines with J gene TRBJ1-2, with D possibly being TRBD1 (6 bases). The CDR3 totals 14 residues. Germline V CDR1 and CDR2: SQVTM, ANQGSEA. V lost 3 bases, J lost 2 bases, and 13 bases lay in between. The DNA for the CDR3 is TGCAGCGTTGACATTTCCAGGGGAAACTATGGCTACACCTTC. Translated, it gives CSVDISRGNYGYTF. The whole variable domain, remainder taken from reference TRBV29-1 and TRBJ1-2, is SAVISQKPSRDICQRGTSLTIQCQVDSQVTMMFWYRQQPGQSLTLIATANQGSEATYESGFVIDKFPISRPNLTFSTLTVSNMSPEDSSIYLCSVDISRGNYGYTFGSGTRLTVV.